The 30 T cell receptor beta chains presented below share a single source sample, sequenced in a study of low-dose radiotherapy and immunotherapy resistance in tumors (dated by TCRdb to 2021 to 2024). The listed sequencing device is Illumina HiSeq 2500. First-strand cDNA was synthesized using Superscript III and a set of TRAV- and TRBV-specific primers, so that both TCRalpha and TCRbeta chains were covered. A roughly 19-cycle PCR with Phusion amplified the TCRs, pairing a constant-region primer with the adapter that was attached to the V primers. Through fastp at Q25 and MiXCR, TCRdb rebuilt clones from the public reads, retaining in-frame beta chains. All rows with the same CDR3 protein become a single entry with the most common DNA and genes. This sample holds approximately 84,000 distinct CDR3 sequences; roughly a sixth were observed only once. Roughly 2.8% of the sample belongs to the ten largest clones.

According to the study, the label for this sample's time point signals: before trial treatment. Material: PBMCs, obtained before treatment. Every receptor here comes from a male donor with prostate cancer.

This clonotype appeared many times. The chain carries TRBV18 and TRBJ1-3, with D perhaps TRBD1 (5 bases). The CDR3 sequence is 14 residues long. V lost 3 bases and J 4 bases, leaving 10 bases between the germline ends. In germline, CDR1 is KGHSH, CDR2 LQKENI. The CDR3 DNA reads as TGTGCCAGCTCACCGACAGCAGTAGGAAACACCATATATTTT. Its protein is CASSPTAVGNTIYF.

This clonotype was seen at least ten times. The V gene is TRBV27, the J gene TRBJ2-3, with D maybe TRBD1 (6 bases). Germline lookup yields CDR1 MNHEY and CDR2 SMNVEV (reference sequence). V was clipped by 2 bases and J by 3 bases, with 27 bases between them. The CDR3 contains 20 residues. The CDR3 sequence is CASSLRFWDIPTPDTDTQYF. CDR3 in DNA: TGTGCCAGCAGTTTACGGTTTTGGGACATACCGACCCCGGATACAGATACGCAGTATTTT.

In regard to this clonotype: A junction boundary mismatches the germline segment, possibly from a read error. The V call is TRBV27, the J call TRBJ1-2, with a tentative D call TRBD1 (5 bases). This CDR3 is built from 13 residues. Germline values: CDR1 MNHEY, CDR2 SMNVEV (reference sequence). CDR3 region: CATSGGTGRGYTF. In DNA, the CDR3 is TGTGCCACCAGTGGCGGGACGGGCCGTGGCTACACCTTC.

This clonotype was counted at least ten times. CDR3 region: CSARSPGSGANVLTF. DNA of the CDR3: TGCAGTGCTAGATCCCCCGGATCTGGGGCCAACGTCCTGACTTTC. V usage is TRBV20-1 and J usage is TRBJ2-6; no reliable D call. CDR3 length: 15 amino acids. Germline V CDR1 and CDR2: DFQATT, SNEGSKA (reference sequence). V was shortened by 2 bases and J by 1 base, with 9 bases between the two germline ends.

Ten or more counts support this clonotype. This chain connects TRBV2 to TRBJ2-5, with TRBD2 matching 9 bases. Germline values: CDR1 SNHLY, CDR2 FYNNEI. V dropped 6 bases and J dropped 3; count of bases not matched to a gene: 5. The CDR3 contains 14 residues. CDR3 DNA: TGTGCCAGCAGCTGGTCTAGCGGGGAAGAGACCCAGTACTTC. This gives the protein CASSWSSGEETQYF.

In its sample, this clonotype was seen many times. The rearrangement uses TRBV25-1 and TRBJ1-6; a weak D match, TRBD1 (5 bases). Trimming removed 0 bases from V and 8 bases from J, with 5 bases in between. This CDR3 has 13 residues. Germline assignment: CDR1 MGHDK and CDR2 SYGVNS. The chain's CDR3 is CASSEYRDSPLHF. The CDR3 coding sequence is TGTGCCAGCAGTGAATACAGGGATTCACCCCTCCACTTT. Full variable domain (missing parts from reference TRBV25-1 and TRBJ1-6): EADIYQTPRYLVIGTGKKITLECSQTMGHDKMYWYQQDPGMELHLIHYSYGVNSTEKGDLSSESTVSRIRTEHFPLTLESARPSHTSQYLCASSEYRDSPLHFGNGTRLTVT.

This clonotype was seen many times. The chain couples TRBV29-1 to TRBJ1-5; D not certain. Trimming left V 0 bases short and J 6 bases short, with 9 bases between. Germline CDR1 and CDR2: SQVTM and ANQGSEA. The CDR3 extends over 13 amino acids. DNA for the CDR3: TGCAGCGTTGAAGACGGTTCGTCTCAGCCCCAGCATTTT. Amino acids: CSVEDGSSQPQHF.

There are many counts of this clonotype. The genes are TRBV27 and TRBJ2-2, with unresolved D. CDR1 is MNHEY, CDR2 SMNVEV, per germline (reference sequence). V dropped 2 bases and J dropped 5 bases, with 6 bases sitting between them. The CDR3 runs to 13 residues. CDR3 DNA sequence: TGTGCCAGCAGTTTAGACACAACCGGGGAGCTGTTTTTT. Amino acid sequence: CASSLDTTGELFF.

This clonotype was counted many times. The gene calls are TRBV5-1 and TRBJ2-3; possibly TRBD1 for D (6 bases). V shed 2 bases and J shed 4 bases, with 14 bases lying between them. The germline gives CDR1 SGHRS, CDR2 YFSETQ. The CDR3 has 15 residues. This CDR3 reads CASSFASPGADTQYF. The CDR3 coding sequence is TGCGCCAGCAGCTTCGCTAGCCCAGGGGCAGATACGCAGTATTTT.

The gene calls are TRBV5-1 and TRBJ2-7; D is unclear. The germline gives CDR1 SGHRS, CDR2 YFSETQ. The CDR3 has 13 residues. Deletions cut 5 bases from V and 3 bases from J, with 12 bases between. The CDR3 loop is CASSLLASYEQYF. CDR3 DNA sequence: TGCGCCAGCAGTCTTCTGGCCAGCTACGAGCAGTACTTC.

The V call is TRBV7-9, the J call TRBJ1-6; D unresolved. V was clipped by 5 bases and J by 9 bases, with 17 bases between them. Germline CDR1 SEHNR, CDR2 FQNEAQ (reference sequence). The CDR3 spans 15 residues. The CDR3 sequence is CASSRLSPTRSPLHF. The CDR3 DNA reads TGTGCCAGCAGCCGATTAAGTCCCACTCGTTCACCCCTCCACTTT.

This clonotype was counted at least ten times. The V and J genes are TRBV2 and TRBJ2-7; D uncertain. This CDR3 has 11 residues. The germline V gene has CDR1 SNHLY and CDR2 FYNNEI. Trimming left V 1 base short and J 5 bases short, with 3 bases between. The CDR3 spells CASSEVDEQYF. CDR3 nucleotide sequence: TGTGCCAGCAGTGAAGTAGACGAGCAGTACTTC.

This clonotype occurred many times. This sequence joins TRBV6-6 and TRBJ2-5; the D gene is possibly TRBD2 (7 bases). Germline V gene lookup returns CDR1 MNHNY and CDR2 SVGAGI (reference sequence). The CDR3 length is 14 residues. V was shortened by 3 bases and J by 2 bases, with 10 bases between the two germline ends. CDR3 DNA: TGTGCCAGCAGTTATAGGGGGGGACAAGAGACCCAGTACTTC. Translation gives CASSYRGGQETQYF.

This clonotype was observed many times. The chain combines TRBV30 with TRBJ1-1; D gene ambiguous. The CDR3 has 14 residues. Germline V gene data show CDR1 as GTSNPN and CDR2 as SVGIG (reference sequence). V gave up 2 bases and J gave up 6 bases, with 16 bases separating them. The CDR3 region is CAWSPSGFRAEAFF. The CDR3 nucleotides read TGTGCCTGGAGTCCCAGCGGGTTTAGGGCTGAAGCTTTCTTT.

This clonotype has a count of ten or more. The chain carries TRBV5-1 and TRBJ2-7; TRBD2 matches 10 bases. Germline V gene data show CDR1 as SGHRS and CDR2 as YFSETQ. V trimming: 0 bases; J trimming: 5 bases; junction bases outside the gene matches: 11. There are 17 residues in the CDR3. The CDR3 region is CASSLGASGGPPHEQYF. The DNA of the CDR3 is TGCGCCAGCAGCTTGGGGGCTAGCGGGGGCCCCCCCCACGAGCAGTACTTC.

This clonotype was picked up many times. This chain connects TRBV2 to TRBJ2-5; D may be TRBD1 (6 bases). This CDR3 has 14 residues. The germline gives CDR1 SNHLY, CDR2 FYNNEI. Trimming pared 3 bases from V and 5 bases from J, leaving 13 bases between. The CDR3 protein is CASSEERGFETQYF. CDR3 nucleotides: TGTGCCAGCAGTGAGGAAAGGGGGTTCGAGACCCAGTACTTC.

This clonotype was seen at least ten times. The genes are TRBV11-2 and TRBJ2-3, with D possibly being TRBD1 or TRBD2 (6 bases each). The V end was cut by 5 bases, the J end by 2 bases, with 14 bases between. Germline-derived CDR1 and CDR2 are SGHAT and FQNNGV. The CDR3 sequence is 15 residues long. CDR3 DNA sequence: TGTGCCAGCAGCCATCCCGGGGGCGACACAGATACGCAGTATTTT. It encodes CASSHPGGDTDTQYF. Full variable domain (outside the CDR3, taken from reference TRBV11-2 and TRBJ2-3): EAGVAQSPRYKIIEKRQSVAFWCNPISGHATLYWYQQILGQGPKLLIQFQNNGVVDDSQLPKDRFSAERLKGVDSTLKIQPAKLEDSAVYLCASSHPGGDTDTQYFGPGTRLTVL.

This clonotype showed up just a few times. The chain uses TRBV20-1 and TRBJ2-4; the match to TRBD2 covers 8 bases. With 6 bases clipped from V and 0 bases from J, the junction kept 13 bases outside the gene matches. In germline, CDR1 is DFQATT, CDR2 SNEGSKA (reference sequence). The CDR3 runs to 17 residues. The DNA of the CDR3 is TGCAGTGCCCTTATCCCGGGGGGGGCCCTAGCCAAAAACATTCAGTACTTC. Translation: CSALIPGGALAKNIQYF.

In its sample, this clonotype was seen many times. V gene TRBV12-3 or TRBV12-4 combines with J gene TRBJ2-6; unclear D gene. With 7 bases removed from V and 0 bases from J, the gap between germline ends came to 4 bases. The CDR3 contains 13 residues. Written as DNA, the CDR3 is TGTGCCAGCACCATCTCTGGGGCCAACGTCCTGACTTTC. Translating gives CASTISGANVLTF.

In its sample, this clonotype was seen many times. The junction differs from germline at one of its ends, possibly a read error. V is TRBV5-1 and J is TRBJ2-7, with 7 bases lining up with TRBD2. Germline V gene data show CDR1 as SGHRS and CDR2 as YFSETQ. This CDR3 is built from 13 residues. CDR3 nucleotide sequence: TGCGCCAGCAGCCTGGATGGTCCGGGACTACGGAACTTC. Its translation: CASSLDGPGLRNF.

This clonotype was seen repeatedly, ten times or more. The chain carries TRBV14 and TRBJ1-5, with a weak D call TRBD1 (5 bases). This CDR3 has 13 residues. Trimming pared 4 bases from V and 6 bases from J, leaving 10 bases between. CDR1 is SGHDN and CDR2 is FVKESK in the germline V gene. In DNA form, the CDR3 reads TGTGCCAGCAGCCCCAGGGCTGGTCAGCCCCAGCATTTT. It encodes CASSPRAGQPQHF.

This clonotype was counted ten times or more. This sequence joins TRBV19 and TRBJ2-3, with TRBD2 matching 8 bases. V lost 6 bases and J lost 6; bases outside the gene matches: 14. The CDR3 length is 16 residues. CDR1 and CDR2 (germline): LNHDA, SQIVND (reference sequence). The CDR3 region is CASSPTAGALMDTQYF. The CDR3 region has the DNA TGTGCCAGTAGCCCAACAGCGGGGGCCTTGATGGATACGCAGTATTTT.

This clonotype has more than one count but fewer than ten. The J gene is TRBJ2-5, the V gene TRBV5-1; 8 nucleotides align to TRBD2. Germline CDR1 reads SGHRS; CDR2 reads YFSETQ. The CDR3 is 14 amino acids. The ends lost 0 bases at V and 6 bases at J; junction bases unmatched: 4. The CDR3 DNA sequence: TGCGCCAGCAGCTTGGCTCAGCGGGGGCAGACCCAGTACTTC. It encodes CASSLAQRGQTQYF. Looking up the rest from reference TRBV5-1 and TRBJ2-5 gives the full variable domain: KAGVTQTPRYLIKTRGQQVTLSCSPISGHRSVSWYQQTPGQGLQFLFEYFSETQRNKGNFPGRFSGRQFSNSRSEMNVSTLELGDSALYLCASSLAQRGQTQYFGPGTRLLVL.

This clonotype has ten or more counts. The chain recombines TRBV7-2 with TRBJ2-1; D is possibly TRBD1 or TRBD2 (5 bases each). Germline V gene sequence: CDR1 SGHTA, CDR2 FQGNSA. With 5 bases removed from V and 8 bases from J, the gap between germline ends came to 16 bases. The CDR3 covers 14 residues. For the CDR3, the DNA is TGTGCCAGCAGCACGCCTAATGGGGGTTATGAGCAGTTCTTC. Amino acids: CASSTPNGGYEQFF. The full variable domain, with the rest looked up from reference TRBV7-2 and TRBJ2-1, is GAGVSQSPSNKVTEKGKDVELRCDPISGHTALYWYRQSLGQGLEFLIYFQGNSAPDKSGLPSDRFSAERTGGSVSTLTIQRTQQEDSAVYLCASSTPNGGYEQFFGPGTRLTVL.

There are many counts of this clonotype. The chain carries TRBV5-1 and TRBJ2-2; the D gene could be TRBD1 or TRBD2 (5 bases each). Looked up from germline, CDR1 is SGHRS and CDR2 is YFSETQ. The ends were cut back, 2 bases at V and 1 base at J, with 12 bases in the middle. The CDR3 is made up of 16 amino acids. DNA of the CDR3: TGCGCCAGCAGCTTCCTTTCTGGGGGGAACACCGGGGAGCTGTTTTTT. This codes for CASSFLSGGNTGELFF. The full variable domain, rest sourced from reference TRBV5-1 and TRBJ2-2, is KAGVTQTPRYLIKTRGQQVTLSCSPISGHRSVSWYQQTPGQGLQFLFEYFSETQRNKGNFPGRFSGRQFSNSRSEMNVSTLELGDSALYLCASSFLSGGNTGELFFGEGSRLTVL.

This clonotype was recorded many times. This chain joins TRBV5-6 and TRBJ2-6; D is ambiguous. The V end was cut by 4 bases, the J end by 0 bases, with 14 bases between. Germline CDR1 SGHDT, CDR2 YYEEEE. CDR3 length equals 17 residues. CDR3 bases: TGTGCCAGCAGCCCCCTCCACCGCAACTCTGGGGCCAACGTCCTGACTTTC. Encoded protein: CASSPLHRNSGANVLTF.

This sequence joins TRBV30 and TRBJ2-6; D ambiguous. Germline lookup yields CDR1 GTSNPN and CDR2 SVGIG (reference sequence). The CDR3 totals 13 residues. V lost 7 bases and J lost 1, with 8 bases in between. The CDR3 loop is CASLGSGANVLTF. The CDR3 region has the DNA TGTGCCTCCCTGGGATCTGGGGCCAACGTCCTGACTTTC.

This clonotype was detected ten times or more. V gene TRBV2 combines with J gene TRBJ2-5; D gene unclear. This CDR3 is built from 12 residues. V lost 8 bases and J lost 6, with 13 bases in between. Germline loops: CDR1 SNHLY, CDR2 FYNNEI. The DNA for the CDR3 is TGTGCCAGCTTGGGAACGGCCAAGACCCAGTACTTC. Translation: CASLGTAKTQYF.

This clonotype was found many times. The V gene is TRBV20-1, the J gene TRBJ2-3; no clear D gene. Germline V gene sequence: CDR1 DFQATT, CDR2 SNEGSKA (reference sequence). The ends were cut back, 0 bases at V and 4 bases at J, with 5 bases in the middle. This CDR3 is built from 12 residues. The CDR3 spells CSARDRADTQYF. CDR3 nucleotide sequence: TGCAGTGCTAGAGATAGGGCAGATACGCAGTATTTT.

V usage is TRBV5-1 and J usage is TRBJ1-6; D might be TRBD1 (6 bases). The CDR3 consists of 14 residues. Between the trimmed V and J ends, which lost 0 bases and 10 bases, there was a span of 11 bases. CDR1 and CDR2 (germline): SGHRS, YFSETQ. Here the CDR3 reads CASSLVQGRSPLHF. The CDR3, as DNA: TGCGCCAGCAGCTTGGTTCAGGGGCGCTCACCCCTCCACTTT.